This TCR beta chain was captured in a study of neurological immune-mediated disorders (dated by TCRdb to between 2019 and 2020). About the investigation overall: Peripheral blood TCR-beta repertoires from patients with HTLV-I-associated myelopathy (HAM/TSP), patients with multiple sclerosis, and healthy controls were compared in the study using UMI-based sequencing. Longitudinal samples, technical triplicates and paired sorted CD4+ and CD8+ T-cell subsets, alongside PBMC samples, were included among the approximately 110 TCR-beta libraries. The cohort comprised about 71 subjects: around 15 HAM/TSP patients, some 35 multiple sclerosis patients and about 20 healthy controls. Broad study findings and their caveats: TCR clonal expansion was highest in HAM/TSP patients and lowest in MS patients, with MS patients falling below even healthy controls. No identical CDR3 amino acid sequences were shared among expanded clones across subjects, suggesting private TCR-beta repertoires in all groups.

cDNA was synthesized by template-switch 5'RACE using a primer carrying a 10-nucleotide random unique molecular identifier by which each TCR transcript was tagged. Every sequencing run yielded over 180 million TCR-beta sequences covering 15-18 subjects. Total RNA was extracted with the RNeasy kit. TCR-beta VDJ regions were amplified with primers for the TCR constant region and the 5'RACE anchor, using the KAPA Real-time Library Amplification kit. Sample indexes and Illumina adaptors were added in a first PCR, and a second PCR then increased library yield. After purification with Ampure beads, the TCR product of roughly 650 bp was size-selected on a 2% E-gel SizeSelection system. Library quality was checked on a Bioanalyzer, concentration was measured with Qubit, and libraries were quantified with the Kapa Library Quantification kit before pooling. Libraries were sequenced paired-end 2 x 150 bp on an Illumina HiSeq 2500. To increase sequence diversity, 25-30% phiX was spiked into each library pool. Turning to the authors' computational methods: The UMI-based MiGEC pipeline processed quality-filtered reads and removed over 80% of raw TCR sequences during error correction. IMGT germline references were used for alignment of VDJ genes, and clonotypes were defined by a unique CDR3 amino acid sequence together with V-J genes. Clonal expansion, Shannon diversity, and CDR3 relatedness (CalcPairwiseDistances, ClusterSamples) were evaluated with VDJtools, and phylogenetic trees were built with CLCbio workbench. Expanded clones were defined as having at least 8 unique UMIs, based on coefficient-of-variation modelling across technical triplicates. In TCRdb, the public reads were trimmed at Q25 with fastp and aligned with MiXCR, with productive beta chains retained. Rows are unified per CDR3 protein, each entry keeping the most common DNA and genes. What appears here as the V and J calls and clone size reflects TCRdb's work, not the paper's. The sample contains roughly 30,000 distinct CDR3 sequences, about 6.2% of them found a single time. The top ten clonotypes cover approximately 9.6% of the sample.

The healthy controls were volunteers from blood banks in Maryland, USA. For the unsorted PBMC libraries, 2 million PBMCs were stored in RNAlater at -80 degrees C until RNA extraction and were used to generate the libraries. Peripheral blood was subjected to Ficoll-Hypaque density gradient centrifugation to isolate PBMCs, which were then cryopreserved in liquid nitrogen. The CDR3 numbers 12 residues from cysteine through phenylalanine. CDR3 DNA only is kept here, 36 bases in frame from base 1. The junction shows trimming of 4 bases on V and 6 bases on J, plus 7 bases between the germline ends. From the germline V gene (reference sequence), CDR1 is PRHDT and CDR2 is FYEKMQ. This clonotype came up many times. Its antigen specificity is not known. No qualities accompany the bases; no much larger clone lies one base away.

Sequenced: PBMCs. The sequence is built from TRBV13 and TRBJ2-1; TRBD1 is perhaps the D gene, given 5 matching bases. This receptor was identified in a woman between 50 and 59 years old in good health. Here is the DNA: TGTGCCAGCAGCTCAAGGGGCAATGAGCAGTTCTTC. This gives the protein CASSSRGNEQFF.